This entry lists 18 T cell receptor beta chains sequenced from one sample in a study of blood T cells in healthy people across ages. Then a second PCR, running roughly 7 to 11 cycles, was carried out with a sample-barcoded 5' primer and a J-beta primer mix. TCRdb used MiXCR to reprocess the 5' RACE reads, holding one entry per CDR3 protein. This sample has 1.5 million to 2 million distinct CDR3 sequences, with around half found just once. Sequenced: blood. These receptors were collected from a woman aged 40 to 50 in good health.

The chain joins TRBV5-1 to TRBJ1-6, with D hard to call. The V end lost 1 base, the J end lost 5 bases, and 19 bases lay between the germline ends. This CDR3 has 18 residues. Germline values: CDR1 SGHRS, CDR2 YFSETQ. DNA for the CDR3: TGCGCCAGCAGCTTGATCGGGTTCCTTACCCAAAATAATTCACCCCTCCACTTT. Translating gives CASSLIGFLTQNNSPLHF.

The chain links TRBV4-2 to TRBJ2-1, with 11 bases identical to TRBD2. CDR3 length: 18 amino acids. Germline-derived CDR1 and CDR2 are LGHNA and YNFKEQ. With 4 bases clipped from V and 0 bases from J, the junction kept 8 bases outside the gene matches. The CDR3 is CASSRETSGVRSYNEQFF. CDR3 in DNA: TGTGCCAGCAGCCGGGAGACTAGCGGGGTTCGCTCCTACAATGAGCAGTTCTTC.

On this clonotype: Relative to the germline gene, one junction end is altered; a read error may explain this. The chain carries TRBV3-1 and TRBJ2-6; 11 bases are shared with TRBD1. The CDR3 consists of 17 residues. Per germline, CDR1 LGHDT and CDR2 YNNKEL (reference sequence). The CDR3 loop is CASSRGTGGTLANALTF. Here the CDR3 DNA reads TGTGCCAGCAGCCGAGGGACAGGGGGGACCTTAGCCAACGCCCTGACTTTC.

The chain recombines TRBV14 with TRBJ2-4; D perhaps matches TRBD2 (5 bases). The J call may be wrong; the DNA end is better matched by TRBJ2-7. The germline CDR1 and CDR2 sequences are SGHDN and FVKESK. The CDR3 totals 13 residues. CDR3 region: CASSQDWRNEQYF. CDR3 nucleotides: TGTGCCAGCAGCCAAGATTGGAGGAACGAGCAGTACTTC.

V gene TRBV10-3 combines with J gene TRBJ2-5; D is possibly TRBD1 (6 bases). The J call may not be correct, given that the DNA end is closer to TRBJ2-7. From germline, CDR1 is ENHRY and CDR2 SYGVKD. There are 15 residues in the CDR3. Here the CDR3 DNA reads TGTGCCATCAGCGAGGTGGGGACAACAACCAACGAGCAGTACTTC. Translation: CAISEVGTTTNEQYF.

This clonotype was detected only a few times. This chain joins TRBV20-1 and TRBJ2-5, with no clear D. The CDR3 is 13 amino acids. V was cut by 0 bases and J by 4 bases, with 9 bases left in between. Per germline, CDR1 DFQATT and CDR2 SNEGSKA (reference sequence). This chain's CDR3 is CSARDSRRETQYF. CDR3 coding DNA: TGCAGTGCTAGAGATTCACGGAGAGAGACCCAGTACTTC.

The chain joins TRBV5-1 to TRBJ2-3, with a weak D call TRBD1 (5 bases). Between the trimmed V and J ends, which lost 0 bases and 1 base, there was a span of 21 bases. The CDR3 has 19 amino acids. Germline-derived CDR1 and CDR2 are SGHRS and YFSETQ. DNA of the CDR3: TGCGCCAGCAGCTTGGGTCATAGTGGGGCTGTCTCCCGCACAGATACGCAGTATTTT. Residues: CASSLGHSGAVSRTDTQYF.

The gene calls are TRBV4-1 and TRBJ1-4; D is unresolved. Trimming took 6 bases from V and 3 from J, leaving 8 bases between them. The CDR3 extends over 13 amino acids. From germline, CDR1 is MGHRA and CDR2 YSYEKL. This CDR3 reads CASRFGANEKLFF. The CDR3 nucleotides are TGCGCCAGCAGATTTGGGGCTAATGAAAAACTGTTTTTT.

This clonotype was detected only once. V is TRBV6-2 or TRBV6-3 and J is TRBJ2-5; TRBD1 agrees at 9 bases. Germline trimming cut 2 bases from V and 12 bases from J; bases unmatched to any gene: 4. This CDR3 comprises 12 residues. Germline V gene lookup returns CDR1 MNHEY and CDR2 SVGEGT. The CDR3 nucleotides read TGTGCCAGCAGTTACGGGACAGGGCCGAAGTACTTC. Its translation is CASSYGTGPKYF.

This clonotype has a handful of counts. This chain links TRBV9 with TRBJ2-3, with a possible D match to TRBD2 (6 bases). The V gene's germline CDR1 is SGDLS and CDR2 YYNGEE. This CDR3 spans 15 amino acids. V gave up 0 bases and J gave up 4 bases, with 12 bases separating them. The CDR3 coding sequence is TGTGCCAGCAGCGTAGGACTAGGTGGGTCAGATACGCAGTATTTT. It encodes CASSVGLGGSDTQYF.

The gene calls are TRBV7-9 and TRBJ1-6; 10 bases agree with TRBD1. CDR3 length: 16 amino acids. Per the germline V gene, CDR1 is SEHNR and CDR2 is FQNEAQ (reference sequence). Trimming removed 1 base from V and 6 bases from J; junction bases left unmatched: 3. The CDR3, as DNA: TGTGCCAGCAGCTTAGGACAGGGGGCCACTAATTCACCCCTCCACTTT. Translating gives CASSLGQGATNSPLHF.

This clonotype has a handful of counts. The V and J genes are TRBV28 and TRBJ2-5; 7 nucleotides line up with TRBD1. Germline CDR1 reads MDHEN; CDR2 reads SYDVKM. This CDR3 is built from 18 residues. The J segment lost 4 bases and the V segment lost 5 bases, leaving 19 bases of the junction unmatched. CDR3 residues: CASSPSLEGQPFGETQYF. The CDR3 region has the DNA TGTGCCAGCAGTCCGTCCTTAGAGGGACAGCCTTTTGGAGAGACCCAGTACTTC.

The V call is TRBV29-1, the J call TRBJ1-4; 9 bases agree with TRBD1. There are 13 residues in the CDR3. The germline gives CDR1 SQVTM, CDR2 ANQGSEA. The ends lost 3 bases at V and 6 bases at J; junction bases unmatched: 2. The CDR3, as DNA: TGCAGCGTTGACTGGACAGGGGATGAAAAACTGTTTTTT. The encoded protein is CSVDWTGDEKLFF.

In its sample, this clonotype was seen once. The rearrangement uses TRBV29-1 and TRBJ1-3, with D possibly being TRBD1 (5 bases). This CDR3 is built from 16 residues. In germline, CDR1 is SQVTM, CDR2 ANQGSEA. The germline V and J ends were trimmed by 3 bases and 0 bases, with 15 bases remaining between them. For the CDR3, the DNA is TGCAGCGTTGAGGAGGGGTCCCATCTCTCTGGAAACACCATATATTTT. Translated, it gives CSVEEGSHLSGNTIYF.

Here the CDR3 reads CASSYRHEQFF. CDR3 sequence (DNA): TGTGCCAGCAGTTACCGACATGAGCAGTTCTTC. The genes are TRBV7-2 and TRBJ2-1; D call uncertain. Trimming removed 6 bases at V and 8 bases at J, with 8 bases between. The CDR3 covers 11 residues. Germline V gene sequence: CDR1 SGHTA, CDR2 FQGNSA.

The chain has TRBV24-1 and TRBJ2-3; D perhaps matches TRBD2 (5 bases). V lost 4 bases and J 3 bases, leaving 13 bases between the germline ends. CDR1 is KGHDR and CDR2 is SFDVKD in the germline V gene. The CDR3 spans 15 residues. This chain's CDR3 is CATSDPRTATDTQYF. CDR3 nucleotides: TGTGCCACCAGTGACCCCCGGACTGCGACAGATACGCAGTATTTT.

The count of this clonotype is one. This sequence joins TRBV5-1 and TRBJ2-5; D may correspond to TRBD1 or TRBD2 (5 bases each). The germline CDR1 and CDR2 sequences are SGHRS and YFSETQ. Trimming stripped 4 bases from V and 2 bases from J, with 15 bases between. The CDR3 has 15 amino acids. CDR3 in DNA: TGCGCCAGCAGCCCGAGGGTGGGGCCTCAAGAGACCCAGTACTTC. Protein sequence: CASSPRVGPQETQYF.

The chain recombines TRBV12-3 or TRBV12-4 with TRBJ1-2; D is undetermined. Trimming cost V 6 bases and J 1 base, with 9 bases left between them. The CDR3 extends over 13 amino acids. DNA of the CDR3: TGTGCCAGCAGCGTAAAGCGTAACTATGGCTACACCTTC. This sequence encodes CASSVKRNYGYTF.